This is a list of T cell receptor beta chains from one sample in a study of Graves' ophthalmopathy and Graves' hyperthyroidism. Via MiXCR, TCRdb re-called the multiplex PCR reads, giving one row per CDR3 protein. The table includes 35,000 to 50,000 distinct CDR3 sequences, roughly 49% detected once. Sequences were obtained from peripheral blood. The receptors were gathered from an adult woman with stable Graves' hyperthyroidism. CDR3s include the opening cysteine and the closing phenylalanine or tryptophan. D genes are given only for firm matches. For some rows the clone size is stated as once, few or many, or as a class when expanded; others skip it.

>-|TRBV2|TRBJ2-2|medium-sized
CASTLSSNTGELFF
TGTGCCAGCACACTATCTTCAAACACCGGGGAGCTGTTTTTT
>TRBD2|TRBV3-1|TRBJ2-6|-
CASSRGATSGSRLGANVLTF
TGTGCCAGCAGCCGGGGGGCTACTAGCGGGAGTCGCTTAGGGGCCAACGTCCTGACTTTC
>TRBD1|TRBV12-3/TRBV12-4|TRBJ1-5|-
CASSLGGTDQPRHF
TGTGCCAGCAGTTTGGGGGGGACAGATCAGCCCCGGCATTTT
>TRBD1|TRBV11-2|TRBJ1-2|-
CASSLRDRDGYTF
TGTGCCAGCAGCTTGAGAGACAGGGACGGCTACACCTTC
>-|TRBV20-1|TRBJ2-5|-
CSASWVAGSQETQYF
TGCAGTGCTAGTTGGGTGGCGGGATCCCAAGAGACCCAGTACTTC
>-|TRBV10-3|TRBJ2-2|-
CAIKPGHPTGELFF
TGTGCCATCAAGCCGGGACACCCCACCGGGGAGCTGTTTTTT
>-|TRBV6-5|TRBJ2-7|-
CARADRPYEQYF
TGTGCCAGAGCCGACAGGCCCTACGAGCAGTACTTC
>-|TRBV29-1|TRBJ1-1|-
CSVAQGVGTTEAFF
TGCAGCGTTGCCCAAGGGGTTGGTACCACTGAGGCTTTCTTT
>TRBD2|TRBV20-1|TRBJ2-7|medium-sized
CSARGPSGLYEQYF
TGCAGTGCTAGAGGGCCTAGCGGGCTCTACGAGCAGTACTTC
>TRBD1|TRBV2|TRBJ1-6|-
CASSPGTGQSPLHF
TGTGCCAGCAGTCCTGGGACAGGGCAGTCACCCCTCCACTTT
>TRBD1|TRBV4-1|TRBJ1-4|many
CASSQERGQGRSGRKEKLFF
TGCGCCAGCAGCCAAGAGAGGGGACAGGGTCGATCGGGGCGTAAAGAAAAACTGTTTTTT
>-|TRBV4-3|TRBJ1-2|-
CASSSTDGYTF
TGCGCCAGCAGCTCAACGGACGGCTACACCTTC
>-|TRBV30|TRBJ1-2|many
CAWSNIYGYTF
TGTGCCTGGAGTAACATCTATGGCTACACCTTC
>TRBD1|TRBV5-1|TRBJ1-5|-
CASSWTGWGNQPQHF
TGCGCCAGCAGTTGGACAGGGTGGGGCAATCAGCCCCAGCATTTT
>-|TRBV6-5|TRBJ2-7|-
CASSYSIYKLYF
TGTGCCAGCAGTTACTCGATCTACAAGCTGTACTTC
>TRBD1|TRBV29-1|TRBJ1-5|-
CSVVDRADQPQHF
TGCAGCGTGGTTGACAGGGCGGATCAGCCCCAGCATTTT
>TRBD2|TRBV20-1|TRBJ2-7|-
CSAEGSSGRANEQYF
TGCAGTGCCGAGGGGTCTAGCGGGAGGGCCAATGAGCAGTACTTC
>-|TRBV25-1|TRBJ1-5|few
CASSEQPSMWWHF
TGTGCCAGCAGTGAACAACCGAGTATGTGGTGGCATTTT
>-|TRBV10-3|TRBJ2-1|many
CAISESRPRSYNEQFF
TGTGCCATCAGTGAGTCGAGGCCCCGATCCTACAATGAGCAGTTCTTC
>-|TRBV20-1|TRBJ1-1|-
CNVIEFSEAFF
TGCAATGTCATAGAATTCTCTGAAGCTTTCTTT
>TRBD1|TRBV20-1|TRBJ1-1|-
CSAYGQGTVTEAFF
TGCAGTGCCTATGGACAGGGTACGGTCACTGAAGCTTTCTTT
>TRBD1|TRBV15|TRBJ1-5|-
CATSREGTGYTPQHF
TGTGCCACCAGCAGAGAGGGGACAGGGTATACGCCCCAGCATTTT
>-|TRBV13|TRBJ1-2|-
CATWQGRHGYTF
TGTGCCACCTGGCAGGGCAGGCATGGCTACACCTTC
>-|TRBV5-6|TRBJ1-2|many
CASSLVHLGVDGYTF
TGTGCCAGCAGCTTGGTCCATCTGGGGGTGGATGGCTACACCTTC
>-|TRBV29-1|TRBJ2-3|many
CSVEEGVGTDTQYF
TGCAGCGTTGAAGAGGGCGTCGGAACAGATACGCAGTATTTT
>TRBD1|TRBV2|TRBJ1-6|-
CASSSGQVNSPLHF
TGTGCCAGCAGCTCGGGACAGGTTAATTCACCCCTCCACTTT
>TRBD2|TRBV24-1|TRBJ2-5|-
CATSDRHPGLAGPWGQETQYF
TGTGCCACCAGTGACCGCCACCCGGGACTAGCGGGACCTTGGGGACAAGAGACCCAGTACTTC
>TRBD1|TRBV7-3|TRBJ2-7|-
CASSIGTGVWEQYF
TGTGCCAGCAGCATTGGGACAGGGGTGTGGGAGCAGTACTTC
>-|TRBV7-9|TRBJ2-5|few
CASTHEETQYF
TGTGCCAGCACCCACGAGGAGACCCAGTACTTC
>-|TRBV29-1|TRBJ2-7|-
CSLASGPSYEQYF
TGCAGCTTAGCGTCAGGGCCCTCCTACGAGCAGTACTTC
>TRBD2|TRBV28|TRBJ2-7|many
CASSLPSGRLLYEQYF
TGTGCCAGCAGTTTGCCCAGCGGGAGGTTACTCTACGAGCAGTACTTC
>-|TRBV15|TRBJ2-5|many
CATSRDLSRETQYF
TGTGCCACCAGCAGAGACCTGTCCCGGGAGACCCAGTACTTC
>TRBD2|TRBV29-1|TRBJ2-5|once
CSVEHGRAETQYF
TGCAGCGTTGAACACGGGAGGGCAGAGACCCAGTACTTC
>-|TRBV20-1|TRBJ1-1|many
CSARELGMNTEAFF
TGCAGTGCTAGAGAGTTGGGCATGAACACTGAAGCTTTCTTT
>TRBD1|TRBV29-1|TRBJ1-1|few
CSVGQGDTEAFF
TGCAGCGTTGGACAGGGAGATACTGAAGCTTTCTTT
>TRBD1|TRBV24-1|TRBJ1-5|medium-sized
CATSERPGTGLSNQPQHF
TGTGCCACCAGTGAGCGGCCCGGGACAGGACTTAGCAATCAGCCCCAGCATTTT
>TRBD2|TRBV7-8|TRBJ2-2|few
CASSFPTSGSAGELFF
TGTGCCAGCAGCTTTCCGACTAGCGGGAGCGCCGGGGAGCTGTTTTTT
>-|TRBV4-1|TRBJ1-2|-
CASSQLSTTGSNYGYTF
TGCGCCAGCAGCCAACTCTCCACTACAGGGAGCAACTATGGCTACACCTTC
>-|TRBV5-6|TRBJ2-5|many
CASSSYDRLQETQYF
TGTGCCAGCAGCTCCTATGACAGGTTACAAGAGACCCAGTACTTC
>-|TRBV20-1|TRBJ1-5|many
CSARDSAGPDQPQHF
TGCAGTGCTAGAGATTCGGCCGGACCTGATCAGCCCCAGCATTTT
>TRBD2|TRBV27|TRBJ2-7|many
CASSLTSVSYEQYF
TGTGCCAGCAGTTTGACTAGCGTCTCCTACGAGCAGTACTTC
>-|TRBV4-1|TRBJ2-6|many
CASSQEGGSGAGANVLTF
TGCGCCAGCAGCCAAGAGGGCGGGTCCGGGGCCGGGGCCAACGTCCTGACTTTC
>-|TRBV29-1|TRBJ1-2|once
CSSSGGPTYGYTF
TGCAGTTCCAGTGGGGGCCCGACCTATGGCTACACCTTC
>-|TRBV29-1|TRBJ1-2|medium-sized
CSVPVGGYTF
TGCAGCGTTCCCGTCGGGGGCTACACCTTC
>-|TRBV7-2|TRBJ2-6|-
CASSLGGANVLTF
TGTGCCAGCAGCTTAGGAGGGGCCAACGTCCTGACTTTC
>-|TRBV20-1|TRBJ1-2|many
CSAIPGQSNYGYTF
TGCAGTGCTATCCCCGGCCAGAGTAACTATGGCTACACCTTC
>TRBD2|TRBV4-2|TRBJ2-7|-
CASSQEASGSEQYF
TGTGCCAGCAGCCAAGAGGCTAGCGGGAGCGAGCAGTACTTC
>TRBD1|TRBV5-1|TRBJ1-2|-
CASSPGQGGYTF
TGCGCCAGCAGCCCGGGACAGGGTGGCTACACCTTC
>TRBD1|TRBV10-3|TRBJ1-4|many
CAISEVPGQGAGNEKLFF
TGTGCCATCAGTGAGGTCCCGGGACAGGGGGCCGGAAATGAAAAACTGTTTTTT